This TCR beta chain is drawn from a study of technical replicates of blood from a few donors. The CDR3 contains 16 residues. Germline assignment: CDR1 KGHSH and CDR2 LQKENI. With 3 bases removed from V and 8 bases from J, the gap between germline ends came to 19 bases. Libraries were prepared by immunoSEQ multiplex PCR; TCRdb keeps only in-frame clonotypes and omits some of them. This sample has 60,000 or so clones, with around nine tenths found just once. The sequencing sample was made of PBMCs. The receptor was derived from a human donor in good health. Some clones in this sample may be carry-over from other donors' samples. The chain joins TRBV18 to TRBJ1-4; possible D gene TRBD1, 5 bases. The CDR3 DNA reads TGTGCCAGCTCACCCCTCGCAGGGTTGGTAGGCGAAAAACTGTTTTTT. Translating it yields CASSPLAGLVGEKLFF.